This entry lists 30 T cell receptor beta chains sequenced from one sample in a study of cytomegalovirus exposure and HLA in healthy donors. PCR used 60 Vbeta primers and 13 Jbeta primers. The protocol was immunoSEQ multiplex PCR, while the TCRdb copy is restricted to in-frame clones and leaves out a portion. The sample lists about 140,000 clones, around 75% occurring once. Sequencing used PBMCs. These receptors all stem from a man aged 55 to 70 in good health and CMV-seronegative.

This clone has only a few counts. The genes are TRBV7-8 and TRBJ2-1; 16 bases fit TRBD2. There are 18 residues in the CDR3. With 5 bases clipped from V and 2 bases from J, the junction kept 6 bases outside the gene matches. Germline V lookup: CDR1 SGHVS, CDR2 FQNEAQ. The CDR3 DNA reads as TGTGCCAGCAGCCCGGGACTAGCGGGAGGGGACCCCTACAATGAGCAGTTCTTC. Its protein product is CASSPGLAGGDPYNEQFF.

J is TRBJ2-2 and V is TRBV19; 7 nucleotides align to TRBD2. The CDR3 has 14 residues. Germline values: CDR1 LNHDA, CDR2 SQIVND (reference sequence). V lost 10 bases, J lost 2 bases, and 7 bases stayed unmatched. CDR3 sequence: CATGLAANTGELFF. The CDR3 nucleotides read TGTGCCACCGGGCTAGCGGCAAACACCGGGGAGCTGTTTTTT.

The V and J genes are TRBV30 and TRBJ1-5, with 10 bases identical to TRBD1. Trimming took 8 bases from V and 6 from J; bases not matched to a gene: 7. The CDR3 totals 13 residues. Germline V gene sequence: CDR1 GTSNPN, CDR2 SVGIG (reference sequence). This chain's CDR3 is CAGSTGGVQPQHF. Written as DNA, the CDR3 is TGTGCCGGGTCGACAGGGGGCGTTCAGCCCCAGCATTTT.

This chain links TRBV6-5 with TRBJ1-5, with D maybe TRBD1 (5 bases). Germline-derived CDR1 and CDR2 are MNHEY and SVGAGI. The CDR3 is 13 residues long. V lost 5 bases and J 7 bases, leaving 12 bases between the germline ends. The CDR3 is CASSRGAEQPQHF. CDR3 DNA sequence: TGTGCCAGCAGTAGGGGCGCGGAGCAGCCCCAGCATTTT.

The chain joins TRBV9 to TRBJ1-4; 10 bases fit TRBD1. V shed 4 bases and J 4 bases; nucleotides not matched to a gene: 4. CDR1 is SGDLS and CDR2 is YYNGEE in the germline V gene. The CDR3 extends over 15 amino acids. As DNA, the CDR3 is TGTGCCAGCAGCCTGGGACAGGGGTTTAATGAAAAACTGTTTTTT. Residues: CASSLGQGFNEKLFF.

As to this clone: Other nucleotide sequences in the sample specify the same CDR3. This chain connects TRBV4-2 to TRBJ2-1; D might be TRBD1 (8 bases). Trimming shortened V by 4 bases and J by 9 bases, and 19 bases separated the two germline ends. This CDR3 contains 15 residues. Germline lookup yields CDR1 LGHNA and CDR2 YNFKEQ. In nucleotides, the CDR3 is TGTGCCAGCAGCCTGGGGGGGGCAGGGGGCTTTGAGCAGTTCTTC. It is translated as CASSLGGAGGFEQFF.

V is TRBV10-3 and J is TRBJ2-2; no definite D call. Germline V CDR1 and CDR2: ENHRY, SYGVKD. The CDR3 is made up of 13 amino acids. Between the trimmed V and J ends, which lost 10 bases and 3 bases, there was a span of 12 bases. Written as DNA, the CDR3 is TGTGCCACCCGTTTTGCGGACACCGGGGAGCTGTTTTTT. This sequence encodes CATRFADTGELFF.

This clone showed up just a few times. The genes are TRBV7-8 and TRBJ2-5; tentatively, D is TRBD2 (5 bases). The CDR3 sequence is 14 residues long. Trimming cost V 1 base and J 1 base, with 7 bases left between them. Germline V lookup: CDR1 SGHVS, CDR2 FQNEAQ. CDR3 nucleotides: TGTGCCAGCAGCTTAGGTCGGGGCCAAGAGACCCAGTACTTC. It is translated as CASSLGRGQETQYF.

This clone was observed a few times. The chain uses TRBV6-1 and TRBJ1-2; 8 bases match TRBD1. Germline V gene sequence: CDR1 MNHNS, CDR2 SASEGT. CDR3 length: 14 residues. Germline trimming cut 6 bases from V and 3 bases from J; bases unmatched to any gene: 6. The CDR3, as DNA: TGTGCCAGCAGATATATGACAGGGGACTATGGCTACACCTTC. Its translation: CASRYMTGDYGYTF.

This clone came up a few times. This chain links TRBV29-1 with TRBJ2-2; possible D gene TRBD2, 7 bases. This CDR3 has 18 amino acids. Germline V gives CDR1 SQVTM, CDR2 ANQGSEA. Trimming took 7 bases from V and 7 from J, leaving 31 bases between them. Here the CDR3 reads CSASGALGGRGLDGELFF. CDR3 DNA sequence: TGCAGCGCTTCAGGGGCTCTCGGGGGGCGAGGTCTTGACGGGGAGCTGTTTTTT.

The chain employs TRBV29-1 and TRBJ1-5, with D tentatively TRBD1 (5 bases). V lost 4 bases and J lost 0, with 10 bases in between. Per the germline V gene, CDR1 is SQVTM and CDR2 is ANQGSEA. The CDR3 is made up of 14 amino acids. In DNA, the CDR3 is TGCAGCGTTGGACCGGGGGATAGCAATCAGCCCCAGCATTTT. Translation gives CSVGPGDSNQPQHF.

This sequence joins TRBV6-5 and TRBJ2-1, with TRBD2 matching over 11 bases. The CDR3 totals 16 residues. The germline V gene encodes CDR1 MNHEY and CDR2 SVGAGI. J was trimmed by 4 bases and V by 2 bases; bases with no gene match: 4. CDR3: CASSYRGLAVYNEQFF. The CDR3 region has the DNA TGTGCCAGCAGTTACCGGGGACTAGCGGTATACAATGAGCAGTTCTTC.

The chain employs TRBV5-1 and TRBJ1-1, with 8 bases fitting TRBD1. J was trimmed by 6 bases and V by 0 bases; bases with no gene match: 4. The germline CDR1 and CDR2 sequences are SGHRS and YFSETQ. The CDR3 has 14 amino acids. The CDR3 DNA sequence: TGCGCCAGCAGCTTGGCAGGGGGCGCGTCTGAAGCTTTCTTT. It yields the protein CASSLAGGASEAFF.

This chain connects TRBV10-2 to TRBJ1-1, with 8 bases matching TRBD1. This CDR3 comprises 15 residues. Germline CDR1 is WSHSY and CDR2 is SAAADI. V shed 6 bases and J 1 base; nucleotides not matched to a gene: 7. This CDR3 is CASRNRGVGNTEAFF. The CDR3 DNA reads TGCGCCAGCAGGAACAGGGGGGTGGGGAACACTGAAGCTTTCTTT.

This rearrangement joins TRBV19 to TRBJ2-3; TRBD2 matches 8 bases. With V trimmed by 5 bases and J by 4 bases, 8 bases remained unmatched. The CDR3 contains 15 residues. Germline loops: CDR1 LNHDA, CDR2 SQIVND (reference sequence). The CDR3: CASSPTGGSADTQYF. The DNA of the CDR3 is TGTGCCAGTAGTCCTACGGGAGGGTCCGCAGATACGCAGTATTTT.

V usage is TRBV11-2 and J usage is TRBJ2-3; D gene ambiguous. Germline loops: CDR1 SGHAT, CDR2 FQNNGV. The V end was cut by 8 bases, the J end by 0 bases, with 6 bases between. The CDR3 has 12 residues. CDR3 sequence (DNA): TGTGCCAGCGGCAGGAGCACAGATACGCAGTATTTT. The encoded protein is CASGRSTDTQYF.

This rearrangement joins TRBV7-9 to TRBJ2-7, with TRBD2 matching over 10 bases. The V gene end was trimmed by 5 bases and the J gene end by 9 bases; junction bases not matched to a gene: 13. Germline assignment: CDR1 SEHNR and CDR2 FQNEAQ (reference sequence). The CDR3 is made up of 15 amino acids. Here the CDR3 reads CASSPFTSGNKVQYF. In DNA, the CDR3 is TGTGCCAGCAGCCCCTTTACTAGCGGGAATAAGGTGCAGTACTTC.

This clone was counted only a few times. This rearrangement joins TRBV7-8 to TRBJ2-2; D is possibly TRBD2 (6 bases). Germline lookup yields CDR1 SGHVS and CDR2 FQNEAQ. The CDR3 is 16 residues long. V lost 0 bases and J lost 0, with 8 bases in between. The CDR3 sequence is CASSLAEGSNTGELFF. The CDR3 bases are TGTGCCAGCAGCTTAGCGGAGGGGTCGAACACCGGGGAGCTGTTTTTT.

This rearrangement joins TRBV5-1 to TRBJ1-1, with D perhaps matching TRBD1 (5 bases). Looked up from germline, CDR1 is SGHRS and CDR2 is YFSETQ. The ends were cut back, 5 bases at V and 2 bases at J, with 16 bases in the middle. The CDR3 spans 15 residues. This CDR3 reads CASSLIPGTNTEAFF. In nucleotides, the CDR3 is TGCGCCAGCAGTCTTATCCCGGGGACTAACACTGAAGCTTTCTTT. The full variable domain, its missing parts supplied by reference TRBV5-1 and TRBJ1-1, is KAGVTQTPRYLIKTRGQQVTLSCSPISGHRSVSWYQQTPGQGLQFLFEYFSETQRNKGNFPGRFSGRQFSNSRSEMNVSTLELGDSALYLCASSLIPGTNTEAFFGQGTRLTVV.

The sample holds a few counts of this clone. The chain recombines TRBV28 with TRBJ2-6; D remains unclear. CDR1 is MDHEN and CDR2 is SYDVKM in the germline V gene. CDR3 length: 15 residues. V lost 6 bases to trimming and J lost 0 bases, with 9 bases between them. This CDR3 is CASSPLPSGANVLTF. DNA of the CDR3: TGTGCCAGCAGCCCCCTCCCCTCTGGGGCCAACGTCCTGACTTTC.

The chain links TRBV5-8 to TRBJ2-1; D gene unclear. V was cut by 0 bases and J by 8 bases, with 3 bases left in between. Germline V gene sequence: CDR1 SGHTS, CDR2 YDEGEE. CDR3 size: 11 residues. CDR3 nucleotide sequence: TGTGCCAGCAGCTTGGCAGATGAGCAGTTCTTC. Protein sequence: CASSLADEQFF.

The chain recombines TRBV28 with TRBJ2-2; 9 nucleotides agree with TRBD1. V shed 4 bases, J shed 5 bases, and the junction held 8 bases outside the gene matches. This CDR3 has 16 residues. From germline, CDR1 is MDHEN and CDR2 SYDVKM. The CDR3 coding sequence is TGTGCCAGCAGTTCAGCAAGACAGGGGGAGACCGGGGAGCTGTTTTTT. Its translation: CASSSARQGETGELFF.

The chain joins TRBV6-5 to TRBJ2-3; the match to TRBD1 covers 10 bases. Germline values: CDR1 MNHEY, CDR2 SVGAGI. The CDR3 is 16 amino acids. After removal of 2 bases from V and 0 bases from J, the junction contained 2 bases not matched to a gene. This CDR3 is CASSYGQGGSTDTQYF. The CDR3 DNA follows: TGTGCCAGCAGTTACGGACAGGGGGGCAGCACAGATACGCAGTATTTT.

Only a few counts were recorded for this clone. The chain has TRBV9 and TRBJ1-3; D uncertain. V was shortened by 0 bases and J by 2 bases, with 9 bases between the two germline ends. Germline values: CDR1 SGDLS, CDR2 YYNGEE. This CDR3 has 15 residues. The CDR3 here is CASSVGFEAGNTIYF. CDR3 nucleotide sequence: TGTGCCAGCAGCGTAGGCTTTGAGGCTGGAAACACCATATATTTT.

This chain joins TRBV5-1 and TRBJ2-3; 11 bases map to TRBD2. CDR1 is SGHRS and CDR2 is YFSETQ in the germline V gene. J lost 4 bases, V lost 4 bases, and 11 bases had no gene match. The CDR3 is 17 amino acids. The CDR3 region is CASSLEPGLAVPDTQYF. DNA for the CDR3: TGCGCCAGCAGCCTAGAACCGGGACTAGCGGTCCCAGATACGCAGTATTTT.

About this clone itself: A read error may produce the germline difference seen at one junction end. The chain links TRBV27 to TRBJ1-3, with 8 positions matching TRBD1. The CDR3 is 15 amino acids. CDR1 and CDR2 from the germline V gene are MNHEY and SMNVEV (reference sequence). The CDR3 DNA reads TGTGCCAGCAGTTTTCAGGGGGCTGCTGGGAACACCATATATTTT. Translating gives CASSFQGAAGNTIYF.

Here the CDR3 DNA reads TGTGCCAGCAACCCCCAGGGGGAGGCTAATCAGCCCCAGCATTTT. As protein: CASNPQGEANQPQHF. This chain links TRBV9 with TRBJ1-5; 7 positions match TRBD1. With 6 bases clipped from V and 4 bases from J, the junction kept 10 bases outside the gene matches. The germline V gene has CDR1 SGDLS and CDR2 YYNGEE. This CDR3 spans 15 amino acids.

This clone was seen a few times. The chain links TRBV27 to TRBJ2-7; 8 nucleotides agree with TRBD2. The CDR3 has 16 amino acids. The trim removed 11 bases at V and 3 bases at J, leaving 18 bases unmatched. The germline V gene has CDR1 MNHEY and CDR2 SMNVEV (reference sequence). The CDR3 is CAGKAGVRGGIYEQYF. DNA for the CDR3: TGTGCCGGCAAAGCGGGGGTGAGAGGAGGGATCTACGAGCAGTACTTC.

The chain links TRBV30 to TRBJ1-2; D is perhaps TRBD1 (6 bases). The CDR3 consists of 12 residues. The V gene's germline CDR1 is GTSNPN and CDR2 SVGIG (reference sequence). The V and J ends lost 4 bases and 4 bases respectively, with 10 bases between them. CDR3 loop: CAWNQGPYGYTF. In nucleotides, the CDR3 is TGTGCCTGGAACCAGGGGCCCTATGGCTACACCTTC. Combining the CDR3 with reference TRBV30 and TRBJ1-2 gives the whole variable domain SQTIHQWPATLVQPVGSPLSLECTVEGTSNPNLYWYRQAAGRGLQLLFYSVGIGQISSEVPQNLSASRPQDRQFILSSKKLLLSDSGFYLCAWNQGPYGYTFGSGTRLTVV.

The chain is built from TRBV5-1 and TRBJ2-2; no firm D call. CDR3 length equals 13 residues. Looked up from germline, CDR1 is SGHRS and CDR2 is YFSETQ. V shed 0 bases and J shed 6 bases, with 6 bases lying between them. CDR3 region: CASSLGGAGELFF. CDR3 DNA: TGCGCCAGCAGCTTGGGTGGAGCCGGGGAGCTGTTTTTT.